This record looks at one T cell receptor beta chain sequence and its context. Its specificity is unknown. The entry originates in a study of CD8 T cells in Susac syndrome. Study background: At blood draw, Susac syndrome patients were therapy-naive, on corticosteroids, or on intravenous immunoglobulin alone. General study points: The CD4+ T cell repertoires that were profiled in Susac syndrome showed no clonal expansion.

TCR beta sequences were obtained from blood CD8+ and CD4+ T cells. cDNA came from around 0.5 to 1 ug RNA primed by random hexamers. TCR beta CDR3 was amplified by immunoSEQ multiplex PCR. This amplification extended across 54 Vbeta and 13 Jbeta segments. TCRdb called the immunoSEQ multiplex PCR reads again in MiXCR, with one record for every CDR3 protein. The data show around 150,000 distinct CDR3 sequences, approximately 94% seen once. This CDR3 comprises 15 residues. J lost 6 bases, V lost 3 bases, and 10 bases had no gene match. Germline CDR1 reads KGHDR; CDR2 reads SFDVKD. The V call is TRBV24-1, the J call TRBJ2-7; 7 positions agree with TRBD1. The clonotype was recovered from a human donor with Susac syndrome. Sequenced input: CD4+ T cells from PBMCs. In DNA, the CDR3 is TGTGCCACCAGTGATGGGGCAGACAGGGTACGCGAGCAGTACTTC. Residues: CATSDGADRVREQYF.